Listed below are T cell receptor beta chains from one sample, sequenced in a study of blood T cell repertoires in COVID-19. Produced via immunoSEQ multiplex PCR; TCRdb's table is partial and in-frame only. The sample consists of 300,000 or so clones, approximately 86% of them appearing once. The specimen sequenced was peripheral blood. These receptors originate from a man aged 70-80 years with acute or convalescent COVID-19. Both conserved end residues are part of each CDR3. Fields, in order: CDR3 length, J gene, V gene, CDR3 protein.

>17|TRBJ2-1|TRBV7-2
CASSRGAGGGGYNEQFF
>13|TRBJ2-2|TRBV12-3/TRBV12-4
CASSLGTSADLFF
>15|TRBJ1-6|TRBV19
CASSAGDSSNSPLHF
>15|TRBJ1-1|TRBV7-2
CASSFTSLRVTEAFF
>16|TRBJ1-4|TRBV21-1
CASSPKVRSRNEKLFF
>14|TRBJ1-1|TRBV28
CASLVGGRGTEAFF
>11|TRBJ2-7|TRBV20-1
CSAYTGSEQYF
>15|TRBJ1-1|TRBV7-2
CASSPHASAATEAFF
>15|TRBJ2-1|TRBV28
CASSLRDRVYNEQFF
>14|TRBJ2-3|TRBV19
CASSIGTSPDTQYF
>18|TRBJ2-3|TRBV15
CATSRDQLAGGFGDTQYF
>14|TRBJ2-7|TRBV10-3
CAISERAGAYEQYF
>16|TRBJ2-2|TRBV6-5
CASSWPNGVPAGELFF
>14|TRBJ1-6|TRBV28
CASSLVLLNSPLHF
>15|TRBJ2-3|TRBV19
CASSMGYGSADTQYF
>14|TRBJ2-7|TRBV29-1
CSVLPAEGPYEQYF
>14|TRBJ1-6|TRBV6-5
CASCLTGGDSPLHF
>15|TRBJ1-2|TRBV4-3
CASSQDVSESSGYTF
>16|TRBJ2-5|TRBV4-2
CASSQDNRGRGETQYF
>16|TRBJ1-4|TRBV5-1
CASSLVAGQTNEKLFF
>17|TRBJ1-6|TRBV28
CASSFLSGSGHNSPLHF
>14|TRBJ1-2|TRBV15
CATSRRQGDYGYTF
>17|TRBJ2-1|TRBV9
CASSVGVGGSSYNEQFF
>13|TRBJ2-7|TRBV6-5
CASRGTVSYEQYF
>17|TRBJ2-7|TRBV7-6
CASSKGDSLAGVYEQYF
>16|TRBJ2-2|TRBV5-5
CASSPELQILAGELFF
>13|TRBJ2-3|TRBV11-3
CASSSIDSNTQYF
>12|TRBJ1-1|TRBV21-1
CASSKPSLEAFF
>13|TRBJ1-5|TRBV19
CASSIPGREPQHF
>14|TRBJ2-3|TRBV29-1
CSVVGARGTDTQYF
>14|TRBJ1-1|TRBV9
CASSARRENTEAFF
>14|TRBJ2-3|TRBV5-1
CASIRGGSTDTQYF
>15|TRBJ1-1|TRBV4-2
CASSQGSFGDTEAFF
>11|TRBJ2-7|TRBV7-9
CASSARDEQYF
>14|TRBJ2-2|TRBV7-2
CASSLKGGTGELFF
>13|TRBJ1-2|TRBV30
CAWSIGTIYGYTF
>15|TRBJ2-7|TRBV20-1
CSASSGTSVSYEQYF
>16|TRBJ1-5|TRBV18
CASSALGGDGNQPQHF